The 5 T cell receptor beta chains below come from one sample, sequenced in a study of cytomegalovirus exposure and HLA in healthy donors. PCR used 60 Vbeta primers and 13 Jbeta primers. Profiling relied on immunoSEQ multiplex PCR, and the TCRdb table lists in-frame clones only, not all of them. The sample has 210,000 or so clones; roughly 73% are singletons. Input material: PBMCs. All receptors come from a woman in her 30s in good health and CMV-seropositive.

V usage is TRBV27 and J usage is TRBJ2-7, with a weak D call TRBD1 (5 bases). Between the trimmed V and J ends, which lost 2 bases and 2 bases, there was a span of 13 bases. The germline gives CDR1 MNHEY, CDR2 SMNVEV (reference sequence). This CDR3 spans 15 amino acids. Written as DNA, the CDR3 is TGTGCCAGCAGTTTAGCCCCTGTGGGGCCCTACGAGCAGTACTTC. Translating it yields CASSLAPVGPYEQYF.

The sample holds one count of this clone. The CDR3 bases are TGCGCCAGCCAAAGCGACAGGGCAAGGGGGAACACTGAAGCTTTCTTT. Translation gives CASQSDRARGNTEAFF. The chain is built from TRBV5-1 and TRBJ1-1, with 7 positions matching TRBD1. The germline V gene encodes CDR1 SGHRS and CDR2 YFSETQ. This CDR3 has 16 residues. The trim removed 7 bases at V and 1 base at J, leaving 13 bases unmatched.

The V gene is TRBV4-3, the J gene TRBJ2-7, with 11 bases fitting TRBD1. The CDR3 runs to 16 residues. V lost 0 bases and J lost 0; bases outside the gene matches: 1. Germline V gives CDR1 LGHNA, CDR2 YSLEER. The CDR3 DNA is TGCGCCAGCAGCCAAGAAGGGACAGGGGGCTCCTACGAGCAGTACTTC. Translation gives CASSQEGTGGSYEQYF.

This clone has just one count. Its ends do not fully match the called genes, so a read error is possible. The chain uses TRBV5-1 and TRBJ2-5; possibly TRBD1 for D (5 bases). The CDR3 is made up of 13 amino acids. In germline, CDR1 is SGHRS, CDR2 YFSETQ. This CDR3 is CASNEQVQETQYF. CDR3 nucleotide sequence: TGCGCTAGCAATGAACAGGTCCAAGAGACCCAGTACTTC.

The chain has TRBV20-1 and TRBJ1-1, with TRBD1 identical over 7 bases. CDR1 DFQATT and CDR2 SNEGSKA come from the germline V gene (reference sequence). This CDR3 has 11 residues. With 5 bases clipped from V and 6 bases from J, the junction kept 3 bases outside the gene matches. The CDR3 sequence: CSALDRAEAFF. CDR3 coding DNA: TGCAGTGCTCTCGACAGGGCTGAAGCTTTCTTT.